The clone carrying this T cell receptor beta chain was observed at least ten times. A single record per CDR3 protein comes from TCRdb applying MiXCR to the 5' RACE reads. Among 100,000 to 150,000 distinct CDR3 sequences, 7.4% were seen once, and the ten largest hold around 2.5%. This record belongs to a study of T cells after yellow fever vaccination. The CDR3 loop spans 15 amino acids. CDR1 is WSHSY, CDR2 SAAADI, per germline. Trimming took 6 bases from V and 3 from J; bases not matched to a gene: 4. The clonotype originates from a man younger than 35 who received the YFV17D yellow fever vaccine. Sequenced here: CD4+ T cells sorted from PBMCs, sampled around 10 days after the first yellow fever vaccination. This sequence joins TRBV10-2 and TRBJ2-3; 12 bases are a match to TRBD1. The DNA of the CDR3 is TGCGCCAGCAGAGGGACAGGGGGCAAGACAGATACGCAGTATTTT. It yields the protein CASRGTGGKTDTQYF.